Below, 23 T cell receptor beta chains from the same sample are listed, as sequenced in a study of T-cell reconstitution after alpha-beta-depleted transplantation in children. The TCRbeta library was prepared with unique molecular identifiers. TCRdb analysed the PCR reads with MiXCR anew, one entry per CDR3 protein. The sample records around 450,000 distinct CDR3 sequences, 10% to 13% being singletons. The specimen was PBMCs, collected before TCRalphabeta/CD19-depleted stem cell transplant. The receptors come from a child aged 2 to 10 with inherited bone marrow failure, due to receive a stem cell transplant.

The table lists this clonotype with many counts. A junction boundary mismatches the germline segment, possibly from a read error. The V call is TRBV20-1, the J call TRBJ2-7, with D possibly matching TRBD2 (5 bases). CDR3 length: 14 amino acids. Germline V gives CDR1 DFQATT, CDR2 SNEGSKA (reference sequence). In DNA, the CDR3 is TGCAGTGCTAGAGAAGGCGGGCCCTCCTATGAGCAGTACTTC. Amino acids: CSAREGGPSYEQYF.

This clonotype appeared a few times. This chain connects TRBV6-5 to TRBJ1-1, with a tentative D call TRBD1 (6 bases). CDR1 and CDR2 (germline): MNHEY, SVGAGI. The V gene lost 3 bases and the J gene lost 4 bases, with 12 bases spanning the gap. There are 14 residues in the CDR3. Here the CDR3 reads CASSYSGAATEAFF. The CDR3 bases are TGTGCCAGCAGTTATTCAGGGGCCGCCACTGAAGCTTTCTTT.

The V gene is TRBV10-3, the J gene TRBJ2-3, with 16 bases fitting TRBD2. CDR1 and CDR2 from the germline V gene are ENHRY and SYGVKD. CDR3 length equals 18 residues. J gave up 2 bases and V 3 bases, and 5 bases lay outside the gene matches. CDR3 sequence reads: CAISDPGLAGGITDTQYF. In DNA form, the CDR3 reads TGTGCCATCAGTGACCCGGGACTAGCGGGAGGGATCACAGATACGCAGTATTTT.

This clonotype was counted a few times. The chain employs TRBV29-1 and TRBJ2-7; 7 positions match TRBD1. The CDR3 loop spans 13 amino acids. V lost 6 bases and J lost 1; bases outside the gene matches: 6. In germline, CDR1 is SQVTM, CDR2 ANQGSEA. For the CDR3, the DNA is TGCAGCGTGCAACAGGACAGGTCCTACGAGCAGTACTTC. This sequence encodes CSVQQDRSYEQYF.

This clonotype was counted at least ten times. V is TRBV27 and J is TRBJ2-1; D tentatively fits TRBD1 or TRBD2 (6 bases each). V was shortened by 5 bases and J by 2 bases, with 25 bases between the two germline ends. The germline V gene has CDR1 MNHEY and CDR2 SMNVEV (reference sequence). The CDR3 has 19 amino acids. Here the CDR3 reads CASSPPWGSGGGPYNEQFF. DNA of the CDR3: TGTGCCAGCAGTCCCCCATGGGGTAGCGGAGGGGGGCCCTACAATGAGCAGTTCTTC.

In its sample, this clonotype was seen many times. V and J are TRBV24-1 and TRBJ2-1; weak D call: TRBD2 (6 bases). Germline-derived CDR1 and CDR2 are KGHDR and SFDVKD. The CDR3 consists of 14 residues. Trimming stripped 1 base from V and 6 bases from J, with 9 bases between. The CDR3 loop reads CATSDFGTFNEQFF. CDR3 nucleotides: TGTGCCACCAGTGATTTTGGGACTTTCAATGAGCAGTTCTTC.

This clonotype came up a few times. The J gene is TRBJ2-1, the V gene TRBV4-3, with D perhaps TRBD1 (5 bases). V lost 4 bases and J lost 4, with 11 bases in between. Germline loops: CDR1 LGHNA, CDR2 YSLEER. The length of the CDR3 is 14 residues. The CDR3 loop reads CASSPAQGYNEQFF. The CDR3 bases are TGCGCCAGCAGCCCTGCGCAGGGTTACAATGAGCAGTTCTTC.

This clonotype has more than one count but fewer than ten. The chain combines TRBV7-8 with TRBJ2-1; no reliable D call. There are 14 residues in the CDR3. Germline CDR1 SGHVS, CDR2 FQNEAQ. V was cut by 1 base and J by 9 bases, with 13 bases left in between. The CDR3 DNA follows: TGTGCCAGCAGCTTAGGGTTAGCCCCGAGTGAGCAGTTCTTC. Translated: CASSLGLAPSEQFF.

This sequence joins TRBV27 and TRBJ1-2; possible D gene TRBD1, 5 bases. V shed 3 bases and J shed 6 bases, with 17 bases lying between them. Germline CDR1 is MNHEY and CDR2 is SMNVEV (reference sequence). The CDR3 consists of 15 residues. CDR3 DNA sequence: TGTGCCAGCAGTTTTCAGGGCGGCGTGTTTCATGGCTACACCTTC. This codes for CASSFQGGVFHGYTF.

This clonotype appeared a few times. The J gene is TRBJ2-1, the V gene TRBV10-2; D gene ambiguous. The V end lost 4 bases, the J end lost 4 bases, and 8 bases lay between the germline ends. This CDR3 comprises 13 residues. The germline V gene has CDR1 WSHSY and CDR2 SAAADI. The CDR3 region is CASSADGYNEQFF. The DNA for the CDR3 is TGCGCCAGCAGTGCTGACGGATACAATGAGCAGTTCTTC.

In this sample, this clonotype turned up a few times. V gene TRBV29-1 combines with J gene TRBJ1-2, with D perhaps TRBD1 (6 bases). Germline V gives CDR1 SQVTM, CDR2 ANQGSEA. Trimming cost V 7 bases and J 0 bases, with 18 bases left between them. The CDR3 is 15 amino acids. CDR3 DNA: TGCAGCGCAAAAGATACAGGGAGCCCTAACTATGGCTACACCTTC. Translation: CSAKDTGSPNYGYTF.

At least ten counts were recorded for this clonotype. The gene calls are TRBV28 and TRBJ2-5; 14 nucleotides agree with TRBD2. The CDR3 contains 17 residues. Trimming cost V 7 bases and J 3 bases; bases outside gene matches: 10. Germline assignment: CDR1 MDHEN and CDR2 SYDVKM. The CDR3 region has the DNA TGTGCCAGCAACACACCGGGACTAGCGGGAGATAAAGAGACCCAGTACTTC. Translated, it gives CASNTPGLAGDKETQYF.

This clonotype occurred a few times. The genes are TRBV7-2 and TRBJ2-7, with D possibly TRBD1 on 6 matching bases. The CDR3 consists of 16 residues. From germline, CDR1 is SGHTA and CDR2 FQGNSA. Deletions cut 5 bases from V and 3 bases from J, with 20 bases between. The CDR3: CASSLLGAYMNYEQYF. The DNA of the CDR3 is TGTGCCAGCAGCCTCTTGGGGGCCTACATGAACTACGAGCAGTACTTC.

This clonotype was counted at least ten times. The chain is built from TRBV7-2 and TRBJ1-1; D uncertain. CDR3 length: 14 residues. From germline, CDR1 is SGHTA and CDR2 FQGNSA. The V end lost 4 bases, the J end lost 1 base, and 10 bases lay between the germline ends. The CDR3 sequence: CASSSSSRNTEAFF. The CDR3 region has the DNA TGTGCCAGCAGCTCATCATCTCGGAACACTGAAGCTTTCTTT.

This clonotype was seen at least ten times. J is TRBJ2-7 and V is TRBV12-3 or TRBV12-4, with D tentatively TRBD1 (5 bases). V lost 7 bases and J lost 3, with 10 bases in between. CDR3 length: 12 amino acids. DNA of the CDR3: TGTGCCAGCAATAGGCAGGGCTACGAGCAGTACTTC. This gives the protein CASNRQGYEQYF.

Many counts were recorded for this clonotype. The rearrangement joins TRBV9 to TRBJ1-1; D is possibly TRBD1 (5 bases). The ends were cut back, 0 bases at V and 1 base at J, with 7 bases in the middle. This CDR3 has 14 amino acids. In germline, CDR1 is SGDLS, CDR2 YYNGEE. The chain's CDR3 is CASSVGRGNTEAFF. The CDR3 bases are TGTGCCAGCAGCGTAGGGAGGGGGAACACTGAAGCTTTCTTT.

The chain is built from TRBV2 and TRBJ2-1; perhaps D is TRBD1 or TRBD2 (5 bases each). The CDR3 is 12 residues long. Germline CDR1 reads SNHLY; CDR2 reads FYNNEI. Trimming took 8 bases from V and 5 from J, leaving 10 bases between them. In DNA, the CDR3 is TGTGCCAGCGGGGACCGTCACAATGAGCAGTTCTTC. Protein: CASGDRHNEQFF.

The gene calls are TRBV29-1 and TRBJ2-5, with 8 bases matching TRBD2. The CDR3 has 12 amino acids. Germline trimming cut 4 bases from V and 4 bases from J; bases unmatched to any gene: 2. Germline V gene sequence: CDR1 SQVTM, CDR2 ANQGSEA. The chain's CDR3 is CSVAGGPETQYF. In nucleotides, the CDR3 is TGCAGCGTTGCGGGGGGGCCAGAGACCCAGTACTTC. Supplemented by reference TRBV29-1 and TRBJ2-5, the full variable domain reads SAVISQKPSRDICQRGTSLTIQCQVDSQVTMMFWYRQQPGQSLTLIATANQGSEATYESGFVIDKFPISRPNLTFSTLTVSNMSPEDSSIYLCSVAGGPETQYFGPGTRLLVL.

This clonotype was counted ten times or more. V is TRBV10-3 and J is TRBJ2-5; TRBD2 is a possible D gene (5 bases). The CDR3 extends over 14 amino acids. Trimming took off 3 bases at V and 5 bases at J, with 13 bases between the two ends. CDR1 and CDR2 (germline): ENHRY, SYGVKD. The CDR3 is CAISDSREGETQYF. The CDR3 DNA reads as TGTGCCATCAGTGACAGCCGCGAGGGTGAGACCCAGTACTTC.

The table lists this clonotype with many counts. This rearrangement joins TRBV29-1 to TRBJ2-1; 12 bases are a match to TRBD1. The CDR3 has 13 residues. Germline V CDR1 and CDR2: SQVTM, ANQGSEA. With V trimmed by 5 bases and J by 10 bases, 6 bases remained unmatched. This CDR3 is CSVPGQGASEQFF. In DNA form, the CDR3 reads TGCAGCGTTCCGGGACAGGGGGCATCCGAGCAGTTCTTC.

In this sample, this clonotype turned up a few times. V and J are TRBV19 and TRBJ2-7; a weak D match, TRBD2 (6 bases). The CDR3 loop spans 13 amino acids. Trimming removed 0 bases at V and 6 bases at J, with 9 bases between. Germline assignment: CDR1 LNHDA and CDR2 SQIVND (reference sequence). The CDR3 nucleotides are TGTGCCAGTAGTATAGATCAGGGAGGCGAGCAGTACTTC. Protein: CASSIDQGGEQYF.

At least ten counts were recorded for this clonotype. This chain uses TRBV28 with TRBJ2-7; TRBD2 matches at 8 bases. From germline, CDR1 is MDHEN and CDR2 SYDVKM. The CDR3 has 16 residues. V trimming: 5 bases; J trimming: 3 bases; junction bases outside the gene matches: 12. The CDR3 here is CASSPPALAGVYEQYF. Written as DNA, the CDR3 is TGTGCCAGCAGTCCCCCCGCTCTAGCGGGTGTCTACGAGCAGTACTTC.

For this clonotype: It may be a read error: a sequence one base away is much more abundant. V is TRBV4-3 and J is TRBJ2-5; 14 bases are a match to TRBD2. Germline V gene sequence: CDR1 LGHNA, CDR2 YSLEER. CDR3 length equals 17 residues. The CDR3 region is CASGQVGTSGSVETQYF. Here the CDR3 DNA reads TGCGCCAGCGGCCAAGTCGGGACTAGCGGGAGCGTCGAGACCCAGTACTTC.